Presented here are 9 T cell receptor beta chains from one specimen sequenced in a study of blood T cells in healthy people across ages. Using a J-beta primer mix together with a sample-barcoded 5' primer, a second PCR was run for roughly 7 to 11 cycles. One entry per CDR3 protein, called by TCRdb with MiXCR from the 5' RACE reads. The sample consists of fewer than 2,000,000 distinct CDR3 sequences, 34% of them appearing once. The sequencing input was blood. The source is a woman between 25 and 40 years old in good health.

The chain's CDR3 is CSARAGGDYPYNEQFF. CDR3 sequence (DNA): TGCAGTGCTAGAGCAGGGGGAGACTACCCCTACAATGAGCAGTTCTTC. The chain has TRBV20-1 and TRBJ2-1; 7 positions agree with TRBD1. This CDR3 spans 16 amino acids. The ends lost 1 base at V and 2 bases at J; junction bases unmatched: 8. CDR1 and CDR2 (germline): DFQATT, SNEGSKA (reference sequence).

The CDR3 DNA reads TGTGCCAGCAGCCTTCCCGCGGGAGTTAGCACCGGGGAGCTGTTTTTT. It is translated as CASSLPAGVSTGELFF. V and J are TRBV3-1 and TRBJ2-2; 7 nucleotides match TRBD2. V trimming: 4 bases; J trimming: 4 bases; junction bases outside the gene matches: 9. CDR1 is LGHDT and CDR2 is YNNKEL in the germline V gene (reference sequence). This CDR3 has 16 residues.

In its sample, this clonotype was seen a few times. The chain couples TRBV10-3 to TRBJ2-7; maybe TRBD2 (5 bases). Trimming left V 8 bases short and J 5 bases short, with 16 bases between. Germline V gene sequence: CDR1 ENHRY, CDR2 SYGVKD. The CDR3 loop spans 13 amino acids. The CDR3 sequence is CAIRRTEVDEQYF. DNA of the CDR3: TGTGCCATCCGGCGGACTGAGGTAGACGAGCAGTACTTC.

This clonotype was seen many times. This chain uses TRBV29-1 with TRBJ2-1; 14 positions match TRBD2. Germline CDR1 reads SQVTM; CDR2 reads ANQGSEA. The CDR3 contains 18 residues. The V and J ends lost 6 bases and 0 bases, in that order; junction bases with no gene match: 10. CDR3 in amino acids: CSVDGTSGGPSSYNEQFF. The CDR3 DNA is TGCAGCGTCGATGGGACTAGCGGGGGCCCGAGCTCCTACAATGAGCAGTTCTTC.

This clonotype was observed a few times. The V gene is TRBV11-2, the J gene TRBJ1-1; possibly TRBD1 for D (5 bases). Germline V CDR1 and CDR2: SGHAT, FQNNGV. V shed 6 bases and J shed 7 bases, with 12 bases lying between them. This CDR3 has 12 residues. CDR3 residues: CASRSHGGEAFF. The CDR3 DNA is TGTGCCAGCAGAAGCCACGGGGGTGAAGCTTTCTTT.

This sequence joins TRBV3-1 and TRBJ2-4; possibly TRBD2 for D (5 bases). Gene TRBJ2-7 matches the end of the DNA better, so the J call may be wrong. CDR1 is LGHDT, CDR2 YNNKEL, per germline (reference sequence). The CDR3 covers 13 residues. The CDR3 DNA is TGTGCCAGCTCAGCGGTCCGATCCTACGAGCAGTACTTC. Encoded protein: CASSAVRSYEQYF.

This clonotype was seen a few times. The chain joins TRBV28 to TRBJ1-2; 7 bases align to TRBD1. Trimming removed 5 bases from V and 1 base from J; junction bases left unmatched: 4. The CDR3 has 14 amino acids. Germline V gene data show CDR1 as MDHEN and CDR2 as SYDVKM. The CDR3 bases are TGTGCCAGCAGTGGGGACAGAATTAACTATGGCTACACCTTC. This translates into CASSGDRINYGYTF.

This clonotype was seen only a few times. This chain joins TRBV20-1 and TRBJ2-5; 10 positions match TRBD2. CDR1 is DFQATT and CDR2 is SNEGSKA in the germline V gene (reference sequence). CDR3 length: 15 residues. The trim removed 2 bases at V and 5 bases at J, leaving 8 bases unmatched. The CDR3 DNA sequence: TGCAGTGCTAGACCAGTTACTAGCGGGGAGGAGACCCAGTACTTC. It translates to CSARPVTSGEETQYF.

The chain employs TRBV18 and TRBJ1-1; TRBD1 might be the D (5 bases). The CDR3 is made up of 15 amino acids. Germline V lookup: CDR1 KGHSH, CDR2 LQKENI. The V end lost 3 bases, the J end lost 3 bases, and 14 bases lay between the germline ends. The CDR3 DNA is TGTGCCAGCTCACCTACTTTTGGAGGGGACACTGAAGCTTTCTTT. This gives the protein CASSPTFGGDTEAFF.